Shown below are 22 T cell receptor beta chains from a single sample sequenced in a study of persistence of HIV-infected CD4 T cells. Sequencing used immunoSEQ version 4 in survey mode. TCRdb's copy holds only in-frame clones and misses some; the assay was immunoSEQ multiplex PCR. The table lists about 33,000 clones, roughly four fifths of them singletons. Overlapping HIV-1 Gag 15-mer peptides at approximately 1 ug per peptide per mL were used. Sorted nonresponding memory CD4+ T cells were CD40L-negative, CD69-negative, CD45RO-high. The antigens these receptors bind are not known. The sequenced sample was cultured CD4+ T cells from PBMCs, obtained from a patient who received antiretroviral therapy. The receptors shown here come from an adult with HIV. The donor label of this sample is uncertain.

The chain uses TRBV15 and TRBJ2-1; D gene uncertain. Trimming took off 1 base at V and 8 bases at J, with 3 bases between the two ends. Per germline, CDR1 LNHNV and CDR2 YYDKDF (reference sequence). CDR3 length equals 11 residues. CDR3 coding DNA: TGTGCCACCAGCAGAGTGTATGAGCAGTTCTTC. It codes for CATSRVYEQFF.

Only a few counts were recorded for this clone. The CDR3 DNA reads as TGTGCCAGCAGTGTAGGCTTCGCCAGGGGTCTGGGGTCTGGGGCCAACGTCCTGACTTTC. It specifies CASSVGFARGLGSGANVLTF. The genes are TRBV27 and TRBJ2-6; weak D call: TRBD1 (6 bases). CDR1 MNHEY and CDR2 SMNVEV come from the germline V gene (reference sequence). V lost 5 bases and J 1 base, leaving 24 bases between the germline ends. CDR3 length: 20 residues.

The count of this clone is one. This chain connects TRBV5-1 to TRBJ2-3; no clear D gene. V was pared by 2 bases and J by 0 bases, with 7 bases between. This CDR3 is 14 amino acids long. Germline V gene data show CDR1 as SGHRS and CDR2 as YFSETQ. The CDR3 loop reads CASSFSYSTDTQYF. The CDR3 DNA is TGCGCCAGCAGCTTTTCGTATAGCACAGATACGCAGTATTTT.

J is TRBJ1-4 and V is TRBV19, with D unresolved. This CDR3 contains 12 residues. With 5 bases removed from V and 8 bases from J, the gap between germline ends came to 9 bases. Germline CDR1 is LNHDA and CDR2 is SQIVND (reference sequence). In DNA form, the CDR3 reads TGTGCCAGTAGTCCTAACAAGGAAAAACTGTTTTTT. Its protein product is CASSPNKEKLFF. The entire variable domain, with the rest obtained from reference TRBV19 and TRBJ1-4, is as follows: DGGITQSPKYLFRKEGQNVTLSCEQNLNHDAMYWYRQDPGQGLRLIYYSQIVNDFQKGDIAEGYSVSREKKESFPLTVTSAQKNPTAFYLCASSPNKEKLFFGSGTQLSVL.

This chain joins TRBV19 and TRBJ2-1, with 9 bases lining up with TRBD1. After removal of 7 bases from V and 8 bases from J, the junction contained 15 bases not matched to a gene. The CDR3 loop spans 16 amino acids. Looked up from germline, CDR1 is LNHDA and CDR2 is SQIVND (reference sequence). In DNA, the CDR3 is TGTGCCAGTACCTCTCACCCGGGACAGGGTGTTTATGAGCAGTTCTTC. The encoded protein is CASTSHPGQGVYEQFF.

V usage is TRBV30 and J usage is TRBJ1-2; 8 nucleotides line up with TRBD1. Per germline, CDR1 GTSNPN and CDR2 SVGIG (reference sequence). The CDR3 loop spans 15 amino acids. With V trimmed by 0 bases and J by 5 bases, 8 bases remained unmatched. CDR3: CAWSVRPGGWYGYTF. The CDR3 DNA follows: TGTGCCTGGAGTGTAAGGCCAGGGGGCTGGTATGGCTACACCTTC.

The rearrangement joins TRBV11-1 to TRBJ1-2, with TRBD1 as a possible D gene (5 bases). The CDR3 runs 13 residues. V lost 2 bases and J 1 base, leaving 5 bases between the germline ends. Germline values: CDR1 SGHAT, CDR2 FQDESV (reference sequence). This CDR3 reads CASSLRGNYGYTF. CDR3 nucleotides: TGTGCCAGCAGCTTAAGGGGTAACTATGGCTACACCTTC.

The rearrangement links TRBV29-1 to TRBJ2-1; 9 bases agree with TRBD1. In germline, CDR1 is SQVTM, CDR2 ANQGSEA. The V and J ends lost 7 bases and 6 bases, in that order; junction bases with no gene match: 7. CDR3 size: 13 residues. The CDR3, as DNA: TGCAGCGCCCCGGGACAGGGTTTCAATGAGCAGTTCTTC. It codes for CSAPGQGFNEQFF.

Here the CDR3 reads CASSQDRINQPQHF. Here the CDR3 DNA reads TGTGCCAGCAGCCAGGACAGGATCAATCAGCCCCAGCATTTT. The chain couples TRBV2 to TRBJ1-5, with 7 bases that match TRBD1. Per germline, CDR1 SNHLY and CDR2 FYNNEI. The CDR3 runs to 14 residues. The V and J ends lost 6 bases and 3 bases, in that order; junction bases with no gene match: 5.

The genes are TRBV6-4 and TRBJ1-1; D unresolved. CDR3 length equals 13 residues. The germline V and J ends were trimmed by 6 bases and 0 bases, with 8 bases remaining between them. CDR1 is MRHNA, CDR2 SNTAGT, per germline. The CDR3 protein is CASRQQLNTEAFF. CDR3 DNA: TGTGCCAGCAGACAGCAATTGAACACTGAAGCTTTCTTT.

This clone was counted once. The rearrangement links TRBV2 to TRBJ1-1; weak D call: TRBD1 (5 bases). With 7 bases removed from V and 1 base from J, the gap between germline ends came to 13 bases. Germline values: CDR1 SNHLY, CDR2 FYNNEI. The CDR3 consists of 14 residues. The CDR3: CASNPRTGNTEAFF. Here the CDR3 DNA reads TGTGCCAGCAACCCCCGTACAGGGAACACTGAAGCTTTCTTT.

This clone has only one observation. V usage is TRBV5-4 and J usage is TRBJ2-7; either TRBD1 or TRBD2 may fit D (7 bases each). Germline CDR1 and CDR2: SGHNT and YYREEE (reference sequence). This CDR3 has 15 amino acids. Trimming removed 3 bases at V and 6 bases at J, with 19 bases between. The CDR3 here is CASSSFVFRGGEQYV. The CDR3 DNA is TGTGCCAGCAGCTCCTTTGTGTTCAGGGGGGGCGAGCAGTACGTC.

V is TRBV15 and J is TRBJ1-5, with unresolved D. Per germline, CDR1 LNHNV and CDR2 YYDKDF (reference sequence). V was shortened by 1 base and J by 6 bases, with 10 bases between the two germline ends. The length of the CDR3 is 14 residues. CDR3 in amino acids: CATSRASDGQPQHF. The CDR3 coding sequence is TGTGCCACCAGCAGAGCGTCCGACGGTCAGCCCCAGCATTTT.

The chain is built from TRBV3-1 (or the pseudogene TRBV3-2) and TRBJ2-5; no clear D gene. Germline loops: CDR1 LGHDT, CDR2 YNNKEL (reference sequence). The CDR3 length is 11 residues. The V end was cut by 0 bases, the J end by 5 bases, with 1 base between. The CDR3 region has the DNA TGTGCCAGCAGCCAAGAGGAGACCCAGTACTTC. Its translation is CASSQEETQYF.

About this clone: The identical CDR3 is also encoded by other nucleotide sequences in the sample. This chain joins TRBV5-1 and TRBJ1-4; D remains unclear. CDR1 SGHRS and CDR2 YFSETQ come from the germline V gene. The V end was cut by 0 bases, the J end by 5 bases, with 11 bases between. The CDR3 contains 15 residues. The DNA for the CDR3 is TGCGCCAGCAGCTTGGATGGGAATCTAAATGAAAAACTGTTTTTT. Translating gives CASSLDGNLNEKLFF. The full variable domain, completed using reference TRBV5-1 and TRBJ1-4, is KAGVTQTPRYLIKTRGQQVTLSCSPISGHRSVSWYQQTPGQGLQFLFEYFSETQRNKGNFPGRFSGRQFSNSRSEMNVSTLELGDSALYLCASSLDGNLNEKLFFGSGTQLSVL.

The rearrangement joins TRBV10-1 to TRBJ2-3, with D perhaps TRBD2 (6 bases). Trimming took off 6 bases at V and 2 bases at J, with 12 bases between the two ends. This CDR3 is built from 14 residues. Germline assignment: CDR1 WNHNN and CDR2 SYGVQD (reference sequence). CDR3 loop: CASSAGQSTDTQYF. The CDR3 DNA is TGCGCCAGCAGCGCGGGGCAGTCCACAGATACGCAGTATTTT.

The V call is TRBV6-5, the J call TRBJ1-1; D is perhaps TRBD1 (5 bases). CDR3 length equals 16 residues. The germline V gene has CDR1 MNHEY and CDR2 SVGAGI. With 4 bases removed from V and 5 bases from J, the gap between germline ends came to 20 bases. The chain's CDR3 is CASSSSLEGSGTEAFF. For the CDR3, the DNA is TGTGCCAGCAGTTCCTCCTTGGAGGGGTCAGGGACTGAAGCTTTCTTT.

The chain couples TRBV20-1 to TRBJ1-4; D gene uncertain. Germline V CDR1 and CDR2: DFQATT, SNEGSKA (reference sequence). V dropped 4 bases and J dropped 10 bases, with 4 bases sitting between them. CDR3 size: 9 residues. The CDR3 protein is CSAMLKLFF. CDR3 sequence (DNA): TGCAGTGCTATGCTAAAACTGTTTTTT.

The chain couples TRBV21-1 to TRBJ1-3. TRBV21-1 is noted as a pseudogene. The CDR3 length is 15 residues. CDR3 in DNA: TGTGCCAGCAGCACCCCCGGGACGGGTGGAAACACCATATATTTT. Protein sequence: CASSTPGTGGNTIYF.

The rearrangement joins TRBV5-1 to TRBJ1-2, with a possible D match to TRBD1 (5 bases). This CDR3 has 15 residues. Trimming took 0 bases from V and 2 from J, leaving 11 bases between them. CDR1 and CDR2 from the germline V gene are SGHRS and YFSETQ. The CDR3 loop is CASSLEVGANYGYTF. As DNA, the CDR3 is TGCGCCAGCAGCTTGGAGGTAGGGGCGAACTATGGCTACACCTTC.

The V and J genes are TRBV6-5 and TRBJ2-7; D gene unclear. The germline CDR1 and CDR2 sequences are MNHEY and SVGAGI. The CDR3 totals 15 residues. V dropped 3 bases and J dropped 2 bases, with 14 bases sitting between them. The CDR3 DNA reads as TGTGCCAGCAGTTATGGCCTCCCCGGCCCCTACGAGCAGTACTTC. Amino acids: CASSYGLPGPYEQYF.

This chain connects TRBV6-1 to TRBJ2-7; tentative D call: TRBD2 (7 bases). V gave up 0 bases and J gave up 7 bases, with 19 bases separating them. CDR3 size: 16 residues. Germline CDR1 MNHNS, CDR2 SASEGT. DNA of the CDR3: TGTGCCAGCAGTGAAGCGCTTATGGGGGGGCGCCGGGAGCAGTACGTC. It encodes CASSEALMGGRREQYV.